The clone carrying this TCR beta chain has only a few counts. What it binds is not known. It was RNA transcripts that yielded the amplified TCR beta CDR3 regions. HTBI primers were employed in a first-round RT-PCR of the TCR CDR3. One entry per CDR3 protein results from TCRdb running MiXCR on the multiplex PCR reads. Of some 440,000 distinct CDR3 sequences in the sample, approximately 14% were seen once. CDR1 and CDR2 (germline): MGHDK, SYGVNS. Trimming pared 6 bases from V and 10 bases from J, leaving 16 bases between. The CDR3 is 13 amino acids. The data were taken from a study of T cells in Graves' hyperthyroidism and ophthalmopathy. Findings and limits, study-wide: The model's output predicted ophthalmopathy at a median of 6.5 months prior to onset.

Graves' hyperthyroidism without ophthalmopathy progression within 18 months was termed stable. Lactation, pregnancy, other autoimmune disease or uncontrolled infection led to exclusion of patients. Approximately 10 ml of fresh peripheral blood supplied the PBMCs. The chain joins TRBV25-1 to TRBJ2-1; D unclear. This clonotype originated in a young woman with Graves' hyperthyroidism. What was sequenced was blood. Written as DNA, the CDR3 is TGTGCCAGCAGAACCCGTGGGGATGGCGAGCAGTTCTTC. This sequence encodes CASRTRGDGEQFF.